Listed below are T cell receptor beta chains from one sample, sequenced in a study of cytomegalovirus exposure and HLA in healthy donors. TCRdb keeps only in-frame clones here, not all; method: immunoSEQ multiplex PCR. The profile shows 100,000 or so clones, around 74% of them singletons. What was sequenced was PBMCs. These receptors were obtained from a man aged 30 to 45 in good health and CMV-seropositive. Both conserved end residues are part of each CDR3. Size tells how often a clone was seen (once, few, many) or the class of an expanded clone, and some rows leave it out.

len: 14
abundance: NA
v_gene: TRBV10-1
j_gene: TRBJ1-1
CDR3aa: CASRGTRLNTEAFF

len: 14
abundance: once
v_gene: TRBV7-8
j_gene: TRBJ2-7
CDR3aa: CASSLDGLPYEQYF

len: 15
abundance: NA
v_gene: TRBV4-1
j_gene: TRBJ1-2
CDR3aa: CASSHSPPQTNGYTF

len: 13
abundance: NA
v_gene: TRBV6-6
j_gene: TRBJ1-1
CDR3aa: CASSYGPHTEAFF

len: 13
abundance: NA
v_gene: TRBV18
j_gene: TRBJ1-1
CDR3aa: CASSKDRGTEAFF

len: 13
abundance: NA
v_gene: TRBV11-1
j_gene: TRBJ1-6
CDR3aa: CASSSLPVSPLHF

len: 15
abundance: NA
v_gene: TRBV4-1
j_gene: TRBJ1-1
CDR3aa: CASSQDGRADTEAFF

len: 13
abundance: NA
v_gene: TRBV19
j_gene: TRBJ2-1
CDR3aa: CASSIGVGNEQFF

len: 16
abundance: few
v_gene: TRBV6-5
j_gene: TRBJ1-3
CDR3aa: CASSYRFFSGGNTIYF

len: 11
abundance: NA
v_gene: TRBV13
j_gene: NA
CDR3aa: CASSSLGEQYF

len: 15
abundance: NA
v_gene: TRBV28
j_gene: TRBJ2-2
CDR3aa: CASSLPGTATGELFF

len: 14
abundance: NA
v_gene: TRBV5-5
j_gene: TRBJ1-2
CDR3aa: CASSLGTGDWGYTF

len: 15
abundance: few
v_gene: TRBV6-6
j_gene: TRBJ2-7
CDR3aa: CASSYGAGEIHEQYF

len: 13
abundance: NA
v_gene: TRBV30
j_gene: TRBJ2-7
CDR3aa: CAWSSGQNYEQYF

len: 15
abundance: few
v_gene: TRBV10-3
j_gene: TRBJ2-7
CDR3aa: CASSLQTGPTYEQYF

len: 13
abundance: few
v_gene: TRBV6-1
j_gene: TRBJ1-5
CDR3aa: CASRSTGHQPQHF

len: 18
abundance: once
v_gene: TRBV6-1
j_gene: TRBJ2-2
CDR3aa: CASSELLGGFGDTGELFF

len: 14
abundance: NA
v_gene: TRBV15
j_gene: TRBJ2-7
CDR3aa: CATSRAGLSYEQYF

len: 14
abundance: NA
v_gene: TRBV7-9
j_gene: TRBJ1-2
CDR3aa: CASSHTLGGGGYTF

len: 15
abundance: NA
v_gene: TRBV2
j_gene: TRBJ2-3
CDR3aa: CASRKEGLSTDTQYF

len: 14
abundance: once
v_gene: TRBV2
j_gene: TRBJ2-7
CDR3aa: CASKRQGSIYEQYF

len: 15
abundance: NA
v_gene: TRBV19
j_gene: TRBJ1-6
CDR3aa: CASSIWRSNNSPLHF

len: 15
abundance: NA
v_gene: TRBV9
j_gene: TRBJ2-3
CDR3aa: CASSVGLEVRDTQYF

len: 14
abundance: NA
v_gene: TRBV11-3
j_gene: TRBJ1-3
CDR3aa: CASSLSGSGNTIYF

len: 15
abundance: NA
v_gene: TRBV11-2
j_gene: TRBJ2-3
CDR3aa: CASSLAGRQTDTQYF

len: 17
abundance: NA
v_gene: TRBV9
j_gene: TRBJ2-3
CDR3aa: CASSVELAGGLTDTQYF

len: 13
abundance: NA
v_gene: TRBV5-8
j_gene: TRBJ2-7
CDR3aa: CASSFRGLYEQYF

len: 15
abundance: NA
v_gene: TRBV27
j_gene: TRBJ2-3
CDR3aa: CASSRLAGSTDTQYF

len: 16
abundance: NA
v_gene: TRBV28
j_gene: TRBJ2-5
CDR3aa: CASSTAEAGGQETQYF

len: 13
abundance: NA
v_gene: TRBV28
j_gene: TRBJ2-4
CDR3aa: CASSFAQAGRLYF

len: 15
abundance: few
v_gene: TRBV6-5
j_gene: TRBJ2-7
CDR3aa: CASSYAAGGHYEQYF

len: 15
abundance: NA
v_gene: TRBV5-1
j_gene: TRBJ2-7
CDR3aa: CASSWGGTGTYEQYF

len: 15
abundance: few
v_gene: TRBV5-1
j_gene: TRBJ1-6
CDR3aa: CASSLGDRDNSPLHF

len: 15
abundance: NA
v_gene: TRBV6-5
j_gene: TRBJ1-6
CDR3aa: CASSGGTGGNSPLHF

len: 14
abundance: NA
v_gene: TRBV18
j_gene: TRBJ1-1
CDR3aa: CASSRGGSTTEAFF

len: 13
abundance: NA
v_gene: TRBV7-9
j_gene: TRBJ2-1
CDR3aa: CSSRSLGYNEQFF

len: 18
abundance: NA
v_gene: TRBV4-1
j_gene: TRBJ2-3
CDR3aa: CASSKVTNGGGSTDTQYF

len: 15
abundance: few
v_gene: TRBV2
j_gene: TRBJ2-5
CDR3aa: CASSKHASDGETQYF

len: 15
abundance: few
v_gene: TRBV6-1
j_gene: TRBJ1-6
CDR3aa: CASSESGGWDSPLHF

len: 16
abundance: NA
v_gene: TRBV11-2
j_gene: TRBJ1-1
CDR3aa: CASSLGSRVQNTEAFF

len: 18
abundance: few
v_gene: TRBV7-9
j_gene: TRBJ2-3
CDR3aa: CSSSLGLGSGGASDTQYF

len: 15
abundance: NA
v_gene: TRBV18
j_gene: TRBJ1-3
CDR3aa: CASSPGTERGNTIYF

len: 15
abundance: few
v_gene: TRBV9
j_gene: TRBJ2-1
CDR3aa: CASSVDGTSTREQFF

len: 12
abundance: NA
v_gene: TRBV5-1
j_gene: TRBJ2-4
CDR3aa: CASGTGGNIQYF

len: 17
abundance: once
v_gene: TRBV4-1
j_gene: TRBJ2-3
CDR3aa: CASSQVEAGGPPDTQYF

len: 15
abundance: NA
v_gene: TRBV19
j_gene: TRBJ1-5
CDR3aa: CASSIREGGNQPQHF

len: 16
abundance: NA
v_gene: TRBV18
j_gene: TRBJ2-4
CDR3aa: CASSSITSGGGNIQYF

len: 15
abundance: few
v_gene: TRBV4-1
j_gene: TRBJ2-7
CDR3aa: CASSPQGVGNYEQYF

len: 15
abundance: few
v_gene: TRBV23-1
j_gene: TRBJ1-1
CDR3aa: CASSPPGQGTSEAFF

len: 14
abundance: NA
v_gene: TRBV6-1
j_gene: TRBJ2-7
CDR3aa: CASSEQGAVYEQYF

len: 22
abundance: NA
v_gene: TRBV18
j_gene: TRBJ1-2
CDR3aa: CASSPRAGPWGAQTRGFYGYTF

len: 14
abundance: NA
v_gene: TRBV5-1
j_gene: TRBJ2-7
CDR3aa: CASSRQTAGSEQYF

len: 12
abundance: NA
v_gene: TRBV15
j_gene: TRBJ2-5
CDR3aa: CATSLGGETQYF